A single sample gave rise to the 24 T cell receptor beta chains below, sequenced in a study of T cell responses to AZD1222 COVID-19 vaccine. The assay was immunoSEQ multiplex PCR, and TCRdb's table has in-frame clones only and misses some. The table lists approximately 180,000 clones, more than 90% of them singletons. The sequences come from peripheral blood, collected on day 0 of AZD1222 vaccination. The receptors stem from an adult in good health.

This clone came up a few times. The chain has TRBV11-2 and TRBJ2-1; 12 nucleotides line up with TRBD2. The CDR3 is 15 residues long. Germline V gives CDR1 SGHAT, CDR2 FQNNGV. The trim removed 5 bases at V and 7 bases at J, leaving 6 bases unmatched. The CDR3 sequence is CASSPLAGGLNEQFF. In nucleotides, the CDR3 is TGTGCCAGCAGCCCCCTAGCGGGAGGGTTGAATGAGCAGTTCTTC.

The chain employs TRBV16 and TRBJ2-6; D remains ambiguous. Deletions cut 4 bases from V and 1 base from J, with 8 bases between. This CDR3 spans 15 amino acids. Germline-derived CDR1 and CDR2 are KGHSY and FQNENV. The CDR3 is CASSLLGSGANVLTF. The CDR3 DNA reads as TGTGCCAGCAGCCTCTTGGGGTCTGGGGCCAACGTCCTGACTTTC.

The gene calls are TRBV2 and TRBJ1-6; 7 nucleotides line up with TRBD1. V dropped 5 bases and J dropped 10; count of bases not matched to a gene: 8. Germline V gene lookup returns CDR1 SNHLY and CDR2 FYNNEI. This CDR3 is 14 amino acids long. The CDR3 reads CASSLGGGVSPLHF. DNA for the CDR3: TGTGCCAGCAGTCTGGGAGGGGGCGTCTCACCCCTCCACTTT.

This sequence joins TRBV5-4 and TRBJ2-3; 8 positions agree with TRBD2. Germline V gives CDR1 SGHNT, CDR2 YYREEE (reference sequence). J lost 5 bases, V lost 0 bases, and 5 bases had no gene match. The CDR3 length is 15 residues. This CDR3 is CASSLGGAGGDTQYF. CDR3 nucleotides: TGTGCCAGCAGCTTGGGCGGTGCGGGAGGAGATACGCAGTATTTT.

This clone occurred once. The V and J genes are TRBV5-4 and TRBJ2-7, with D perhaps assigned TRBD1 or TRBD2 (5 bases each). Germline CDR1 is SGHNT and CDR2 is YYREEE (reference sequence). V was cut by 0 bases and J by 5 bases, with 9 bases left in between. The length of the CDR3 is 13 residues. CDR3 protein: CASSLGDGHEQYF. The DNA for the CDR3 is TGTGCCAGCAGCTTGGGGGACGGCCACGAGCAGTACTTC.

This clone was counted a few times. The J gene is TRBJ1-1, the V gene TRBV14, with D possibly being TRBD1 (6 bases). Per the germline V gene, CDR1 is SGHDN and CDR2 is FVKESK. V shed 2 bases and J shed 6 bases, with 16 bases lying between them. The CDR3 is 15 residues long. As DNA, the CDR3 is TGTGCCAGCAGCCAAACCCGGACAGCCAACTCTGAAGCTTTCTTT. It codes for CASSQTRTANSEAFF.

The chain uses TRBV15 and TRBJ1-1; D unresolved. The germline CDR1 and CDR2 sequences are LNHNV and YYDKDF (reference sequence). Trimming removed 6 bases at V and 1 base at J, with 12 bases between. CDR3 length: 14 residues. The CDR3 DNA is TGTGCCACCAGGGTTCATTCCGGGAACACTGAAGCTTTCTTT. It encodes CATRVHSGNTEAFF.

The chain has TRBV5-1 and TRBJ1-1; TRBD1 might be the D (5 bases). The CDR3 consists of 13 residues. CDR1 SGHRS and CDR2 YFSETQ come from the germline V gene. Trimming removed 7 bases from V and 8 bases from J, with 18 bases in between. CDR3 residues: CASARDLEVEAFF. The CDR3 DNA reads TGCGCCAGCGCCCGGGACCTGGAGGTGGAAGCTTTCTTT.

The V gene is TRBV27, the J gene TRBJ2-1, with 9 positions matching TRBD2. With 5 bases clipped from V and 4 bases from J, the junction kept 3 bases outside the gene matches. CDR1 MNHEY and CDR2 SMNVEV come from the germline V gene (reference sequence). The CDR3 is 14 amino acids. This CDR3 reads CASSRTSAYNEQFF. The CDR3 region has the DNA TGTGCCAGCAGTAGGACTAGCGCGTACAATGAGCAGTTCTTC.

In this sample, this clone turned up a few times. The rearrangement links TRBV3-1 (or the pseudogene TRBV3-2) to TRBJ1-1, with a possible D match to TRBD1 (6 bases). V was trimmed by 0 bases and J by 11 bases, leaving 13 bases between them. There are 13 residues in the CDR3. Germline V gene sequence: CDR1 LGHDT, CDR2 YNNKEL (reference sequence). The CDR3 DNA sequence: TGTGCCAGCAGCCAAGAACAGGGAAGATGGGCTTTCTTT. This sequence encodes CASSQEQGRWAFF.

The chain couples TRBV18 to TRBJ1-1; unclear D gene. Trimming removed 2 bases from V and 5 bases from J, with 18 bases in between. This CDR3 is built from 16 residues. Germline V lookup: CDR1 KGHSH, CDR2 LQKENI. The CDR3 protein is CASSPTLRAEKTEAFF. CDR3 bases: TGTGCCAGCTCACCAACTTTGCGGGCAGAAAAAACTGAAGCTTTCTTT.

The rearrangement joins TRBV5-1 to TRBJ1-1; 9 bases are a match to TRBD1. Germline CDR1 and CDR2: SGHRS and YFSETQ. Losses at the gene ends were 1 base for V and 0 bases for J; bases not matched to a gene: 16. This CDR3 has 20 amino acids. CDR3 bases: TGCGCCAGCAGCTTGCGACCATCTTCCGGGACAGGGAGAGTGAACACTGAAGCTTTCTTT. Protein sequence: CASSLRPSSGTGRVNTEAFF.

The chain combines TRBV10-2 with TRBJ1-5, with D possibly being TRBD1 (5 bases). Germline-derived CDR1 and CDR2 are WSHSY and SAAADI. This CDR3 has 15 residues. Deletions cut 3 bases from V and 0 bases from J, with 9 bases between. Here the CDR3 DNA reads TGCGCCAGCAGTGATGCAGGGTATAGCAATCAGCCCCAGCATTTT. Translation: CASSDAGYSNQPQHF.

The CDR3 coding sequence is TGTGCCAGCAGTTTATCCCAGGCCGGGACTGAAGCTTTCTTT. Protein: CASSLSQAGTEAFF. This sequence joins TRBV27 and TRBJ1-1, with D hard to call. Trimming left V 0 bases short and J 5 bases short, with 10 bases between. The germline V gene encodes CDR1 MNHEY and CDR2 SMNVEV (reference sequence). The CDR3 is made up of 14 amino acids.

The genes are TRBV5-1 and TRBJ1-3; D is uncertain. There are 14 residues in the CDR3. CDR1 is SGHRS, CDR2 YFSETQ, per germline. The V gene lost 0 bases and the J gene lost 2 bases, with 6 bases spanning the gap. The CDR3 coding sequence is TGCGCCAGCAGCTTGGCCGTGCCTGGAAACACCATATATTTT. Its protein is CASSLAVPGNTIYF.

The genes are TRBV27 and TRBJ2-1; possibly TRBD2 for D (6 bases). Deletions cut 5 bases from V and 2 bases from J, with 13 bases between. The CDR3 length is 15 residues. Germline CDR1 and CDR2: MNHEY and SMNVEV (reference sequence). The CDR3 nucleotides read TGTGCCAGCAGTCCCCCGCGGGAAGCCTACAATGAGCAGTTCTTC. Encoded protein: CASSPPREAYNEQFF.

The chain couples TRBV5-5 to TRBJ2-7, with 11 bases identical to TRBD2. V shed 1 base and J 4 bases; nucleotides not matched to a gene: 4. The CDR3 length is 15 residues. CDR1 and CDR2 (germline): SGHKS, YYEKEE (reference sequence). CDR3 loop: CASSLTSGSFYEQYF. CDR3 DNA: TGTGCCAGCAGCTTGACTAGCGGGAGTTTTTACGAGCAGTACTTC.

The J gene is TRBJ1-1, the V gene TRBV11-2, with D uncertain. This CDR3 is built from 12 residues. V shed 3 bases and J shed 4 bases, with 6 bases lying between them. CDR1 and CDR2 from the germline V gene are SGHAT and FQNNGV. The CDR3 coding sequence is TGTGCCAGCAGCTTTTATGGCACTGAAGCTTTCTTT. Translated: CASSFYGTEAFF.

This clone came up once. V gene TRBV5-1 combines with J gene TRBJ1-3; D gene unclear. This CDR3 has 16 amino acids. Trimming removed 0 bases from V and 2 bases from J, with 12 bases in between. The germline gives CDR1 SGHRS, CDR2 YFSETQ. Written as DNA, the CDR3 is TGCGCCAGCAGCTTGGATCCGGGGATGACTGGAAACACCATATATTTT. Protein sequence: CASSLDPGMTGNTIYF.

The rearrangement links TRBV19 to TRBJ2-4; D not certain. CDR1 is LNHDA, CDR2 SQIVND, per germline (reference sequence). This CDR3 is 16 amino acids long. The V end lost 6 bases, the J end lost 1 base, and 16 bases lay between the germline ends. The CDR3 reads CASRLKNDSAKNIQYF. The CDR3 DNA follows: TGTGCCAGTAGACTAAAAAACGACTCGGCCAAAAACATTCAGTACTTC.

This chain connects TRBV6-5 to TRBJ1-2; D call uncertain. Germline values: CDR1 MNHEY, CDR2 SVGAGI. V dropped 0 bases and J dropped 2 bases, with 7 bases sitting between them. CDR3 size: 14 residues. CDR3 region: CASSYSGRNYGYTF. Written as DNA, the CDR3 is TGTGCCAGCAGTTACTCCGGCAGAAACTATGGCTACACCTTC.

The chain recombines TRBV5-6 with TRBJ1-2, with no clear D. CDR3 length equals 14 residues. The V end lost 1 base, the J end lost 5 bases, and 12 bases lay between the germline ends. CDR1 SGHDT and CDR2 YYEEEE come from the germline V gene. CDR3 DNA: TGTGCCAGCAGCTTGAATGGGGATTTGTATGGCTACACCTTC. Amino acids: CASSLNGDLYGYTF.

The chain has TRBV29-1 and TRBJ1-1; TRBD1 might be the D (6 bases). The CDR3 extends over 13 amino acids. Germline V gene data show CDR1 as SQVTM and CDR2 as ANQGSEA. CDR3 loop: CSYRGGHDTEAFF. The CDR3 DNA is TGCAGTTACCGAGGGGGGCACGACACTGAAGCTTTCTTT.

The CDR3 DNA reads as TGTGCTAGTGGTCTTTCCCTGGGGTTCCAGCCCCAGCATTTT. Translation gives CASGLSLGFQPQHF. This chain joins TRBV12-5 and TRBJ1-5; D call uncertain. The CDR3 runs 14 residues. V lost 5 bases and J 7 bases, leaving 15 bases between the germline ends. CDR1 and CDR2 (germline): LGHNT, FRNRAP.